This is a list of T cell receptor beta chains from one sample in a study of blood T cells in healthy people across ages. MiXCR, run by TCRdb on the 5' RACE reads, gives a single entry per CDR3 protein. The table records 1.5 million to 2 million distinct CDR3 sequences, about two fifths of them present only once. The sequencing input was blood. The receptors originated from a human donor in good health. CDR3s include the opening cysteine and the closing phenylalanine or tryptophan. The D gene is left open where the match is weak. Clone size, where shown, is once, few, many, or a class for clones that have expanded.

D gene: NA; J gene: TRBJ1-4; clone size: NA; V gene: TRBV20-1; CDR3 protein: CSGGSGGADEKLFF; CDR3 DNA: TGCAGTGGTGGGTCGGGGGGCGCAGATGAAAAACTGTTTTTT
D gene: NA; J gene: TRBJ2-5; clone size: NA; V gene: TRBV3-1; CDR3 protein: CASATLPGETQYF; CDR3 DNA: TGTGCCAGCGCCACCCTTCCGGGAGAGACCCAGTACTTC
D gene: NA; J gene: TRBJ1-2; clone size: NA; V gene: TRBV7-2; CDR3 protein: CASSLPREGYGYTF; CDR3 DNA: TGTGCCAGCAGCCTCCCCAGGGAAGGCTATGGCTACACCTTC
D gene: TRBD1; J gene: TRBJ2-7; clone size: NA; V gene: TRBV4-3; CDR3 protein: CASSRDRASSYEQYF; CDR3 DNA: TGCGCCAGCAGCCGGGACAGGGCTTCCTCCTACGAGCAGTACTTC
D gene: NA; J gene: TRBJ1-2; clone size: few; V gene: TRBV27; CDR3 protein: CASSRSPETVYYGYTF; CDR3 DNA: TGTGCCAGCAGTCGGAGTCCCGAGACTGTTTACTATGGCTACACCTTC
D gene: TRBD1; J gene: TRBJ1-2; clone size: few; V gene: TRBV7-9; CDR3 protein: CASSGRDRAFGYTF; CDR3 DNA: TGTGCCAGCAGCGGCCGGGACAGGGCGTTCGGCTACACCTTC
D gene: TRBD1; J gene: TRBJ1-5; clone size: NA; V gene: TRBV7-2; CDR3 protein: CASSQLDRVNQPQHF; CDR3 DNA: TGTGCCAGCAGCCAACTTGACAGGGTCAATCAGCCCCAGCATTTT
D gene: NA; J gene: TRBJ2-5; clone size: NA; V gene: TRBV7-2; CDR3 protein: CASSSPTAPSAQYF; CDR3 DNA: TGTGCCAGCAGCTCGCCGACAGCCCCGTCGGCCCAGTACTTC
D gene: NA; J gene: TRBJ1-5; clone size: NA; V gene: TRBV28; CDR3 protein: CASTSADGGNQPQHF; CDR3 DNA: TGTGCCAGCACCAGTGCGGACGGGGGGAATCAGCCCCAGCATTTT
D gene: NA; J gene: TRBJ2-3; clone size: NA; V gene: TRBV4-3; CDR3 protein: CASSQLLSTDTQYF; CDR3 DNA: TGCGCCAGCAGCCAGTTACTATCCACAGATACGCAGTATTTT
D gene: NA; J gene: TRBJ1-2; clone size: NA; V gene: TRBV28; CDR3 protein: CASGYHGYTF; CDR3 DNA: TGTGCCAGCGGCTACCATGGCTACACCTTC
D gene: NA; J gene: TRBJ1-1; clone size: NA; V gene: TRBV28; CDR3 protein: CASGGGITEAFF; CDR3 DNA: TGTGCCAGCGGGGGGGGTATCACTGAAGCTTTCTTT
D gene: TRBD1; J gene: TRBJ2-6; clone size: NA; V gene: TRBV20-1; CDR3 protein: CSAGPPGTGGPGANVLTF; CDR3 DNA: TGCAGTGCTGGCCCCCCCGGGACAGGGGGCCCTGGGGCCAACGTCCTGACTTTC
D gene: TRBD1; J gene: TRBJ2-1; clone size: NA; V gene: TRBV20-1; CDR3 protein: CSAGDQRTGSYNEQFF; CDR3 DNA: TGCAGTGCTGGAGATCAGAGGACAGGGTCCTACAATGAGCAGTTCTTC
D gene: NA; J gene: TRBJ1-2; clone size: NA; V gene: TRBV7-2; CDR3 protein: CASSLGTPVGYTF; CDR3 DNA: TGTGCCAGCAGCTTAGGGACCCCTGTTGGCTACACCTTC
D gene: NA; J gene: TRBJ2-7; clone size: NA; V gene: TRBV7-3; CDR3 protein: CASSFEGHEQYF; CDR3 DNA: TGTGCCAGCAGCTTCGAGGGCCACGAGCAGTACTTC
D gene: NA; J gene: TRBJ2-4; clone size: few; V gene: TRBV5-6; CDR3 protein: CASSNSGRGIAKNIQYF; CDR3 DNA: TGTGCCAGCAGTAATTCAGGGAGGGGGATAGCCAAAAACATTCAGTACTTC
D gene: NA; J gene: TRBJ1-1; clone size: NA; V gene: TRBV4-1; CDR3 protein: CASSQGGSVEAFF; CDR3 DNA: TGCGCCAGCAGCCAAGGCGGTAGTGTCGAAGCTTTCTTT
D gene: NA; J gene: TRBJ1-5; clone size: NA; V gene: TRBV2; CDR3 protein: CASSDGMSNQPQHF; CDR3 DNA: TGTGCCAGCAGTGATGGAATGAGCAATCAGCCCCAGCATTTT
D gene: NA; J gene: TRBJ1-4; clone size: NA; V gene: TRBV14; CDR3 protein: CASSPRAGAEKLFF; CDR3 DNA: TGTGCCAGCAGCCCTCGGGCAGGGGCTGAAAAACTGTTTTTT
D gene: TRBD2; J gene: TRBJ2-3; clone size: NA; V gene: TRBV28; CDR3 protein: CASLASGYTDTQYF; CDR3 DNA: TGTGCCAGCCTTGCTAGCGGCTACACAGATACGCAGTATTTT
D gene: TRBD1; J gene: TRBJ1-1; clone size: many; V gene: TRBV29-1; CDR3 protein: CSVRTGEATEAFF; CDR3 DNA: TGCAGCGTTCGGACAGGGGAAGCCACTGAAGCTTTCTTT
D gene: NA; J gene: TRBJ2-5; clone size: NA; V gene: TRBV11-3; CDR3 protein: CASSQGILETQYF; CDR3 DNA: TGTGCCAGCAGCCAGGGGATATTAGAGACCCAGTACTTC
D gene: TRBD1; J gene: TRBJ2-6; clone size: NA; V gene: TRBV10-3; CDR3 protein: CAITGQGTSGANVLTF; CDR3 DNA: TGTGCCATCACCGGACAGGGTACCTCTGGGGCCAACGTCCTGACTTTC
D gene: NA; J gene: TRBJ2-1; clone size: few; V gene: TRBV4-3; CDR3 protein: CASSQIQESNEQFF; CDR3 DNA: TGCGCCAGCAGCCAAATACAGGAGTCCAATGAGCAGTTCTTC
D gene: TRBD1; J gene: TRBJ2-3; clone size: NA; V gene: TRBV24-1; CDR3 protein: CATSDSGTGLTDTQYF; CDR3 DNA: TGTGCCACCAGTGATTCCGGGACAGGGCTCACAGATACGCAGTATTTT
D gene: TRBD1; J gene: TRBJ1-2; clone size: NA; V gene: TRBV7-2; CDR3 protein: CASSLPTGVYGYTF; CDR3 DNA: TGTGCCAGCAGCCTCCCGACAGGGGTATACGGCTACACCTTC
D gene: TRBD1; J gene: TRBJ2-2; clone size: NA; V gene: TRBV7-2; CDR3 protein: CASSKPGQGADTGELFF; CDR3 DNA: TGTGCCAGCAGCAAACCGGGACAGGGGGCCGACACCGGGGAGCTGTTTTTT
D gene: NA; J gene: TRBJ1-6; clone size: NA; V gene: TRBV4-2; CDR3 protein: CASSQDVGGAGWDNSPLHF; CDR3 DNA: TGTGCCAGCAGCCAAGACGTTGGGGGCGCGGGGTGGGATAATTCACCCCTCCACTTT
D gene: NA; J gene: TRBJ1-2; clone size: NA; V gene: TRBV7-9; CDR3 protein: CARSLSVIDGYTF; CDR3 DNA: TGTGCCCGCAGCTTAAGTGTTATTGATGGCTACACCTTC